This record covers a single T cell receptor beta chain. As yet, its antigen is unknown. The entry originates in a study of identical twins. Study-level points and caveats: Not following the same donors, the study drew its conclusions from cross-sectional statistical analysis.

Carrying unique molecular identifiers, the cDNA also gained a universal primer site through template switching. TCRdb reprocessed the 5' RACE reads via MiXCR and lists one record per CDR3 protein. The sample carries hundreds of thousands of distinct CDR3 sequences, approximately 13% recorded once. This CDR3 is 15 amino acids long. CDR1 is KGHSH, CDR2 LQKENI, per germline. The trim removed 3 bases at V and 4 bases at J, leaving 8 bases unmatched. The data were also submitted as part of a second study, on yellow fever vaccine responses in identical twins.

The receptor's source is a woman aged 18-30 years in good health. Sequencing was done on a sample of CD8+ T cells sorted from blood. This chain links TRBV18 with TRBJ2-7; 8 positions agree with TRBD1. DNA for the CDR3: TGTGCCAGCTCACCTCCACCGACAGGGGAGTACGAGCAGTACTTC. It is translated as CASSPPPTGEYEQYF.